Listed here are 5 T cell receptor beta chains from one sample, sequenced in a study of read filtering for tumor transcriptome and immune sequencing. The library was built from 400 ng RNA with molecular barcoded adaptors for alpha/delta and beta/gamma chains. TCRdb re-analysed the reads in MiXCR, keeping a single row per CDR3 protein. The sample has approximately 140,000 distinct CDR3 sequences, around 14% seen once. The material sequenced was a population of CD138-negative cells sorted from bone marrow. The receptor set was obtained from a donor aged 40 or over with multiple myeloma.

This clonotype was observed many times. The chain links TRBV9 to TRBJ1-5; maybe TRBD1 (6 bases). Trimming stripped 0 bases from V and 5 bases from J, with 15 bases between. Per germline, CDR1 SGDLS and CDR2 YYNGEE. CDR3 size: 16 residues. The CDR3 protein is CASSVGGRLGDQPQHF. The DNA of the CDR3 is TGTGCCAGCAGCGTAGGGGGGCGGCTGGGGGATCAGCCCCAGCATTTT.

The J gene is TRBJ2-2, the V gene TRBV12-3 or TRBV12-4; 14 nucleotides agree with TRBD2. The CDR3 is 17 residues long. V gave up 6 bases and J gave up 6 bases; unmatched junction bases: 9. The chain's CDR3 is CASRPWTSGRKAGELFF. In DNA, the CDR3 is TGTGCCAGCAGACCTTGGACTAGCGGGAGGAAGGCCGGGGAGCTGTTTTTT.

This clonotype was seen at least ten times. The chain recombines TRBV6-2 or TRBV6-3 with TRBJ2-1; 15 bases are a match to TRBD2. V gave up 8 bases and J gave up 6 bases; unmatched junction bases: 11. CDR1 MNHEY and CDR2 SVGEGT come from the germline V gene. The CDR3 extends over 17 amino acids. The CDR3 DNA is TGTGCCAGCTGTCCCGGACTAGCGGGAGGGCCGGGCAATGAGCAGTTCTTC. It is translated as CASCPGLAGGPGNEQFF.

This clonotype was seen ten or more times. V usage is TRBV4-1 and J usage is TRBJ2-1, with a weak D call TRBD1 (6 bases). Trimming removed 5 bases at V and 4 bases at J, with 18 bases between. Germline lookup yields CDR1 MGHRA and CDR2 YSYEKL. The CDR3 has 16 amino acids. CDR3 nucleotide sequence: TGCGCCAGCAGCGCAGGCCAGGGGTTGGAATACAATGAGCAGTTCTTC. It codes for CASSAGQGLEYNEQFF.

This clonotype was recorded many times. The V and J genes are TRBV4-3 and TRBJ1-2; TRBD1 matches at 9 bases. Germline trimming cut 5 bases from V and 7 bases from J; bases unmatched to any gene: 11. Germline CDR1 LGHNA, CDR2 YSLEER. CDR3 length: 15 residues. The CDR3 reads CASSRQGDRGTGYTF. The CDR3 coding sequence is TGCGCCAGCAGCAGACAGGGGGACCGAGGTACTGGCTACACCTTC.